The sequence of this T cell receptor beta chain was determined in a study of OX40 agonist ivuxolimab in advanced cancers. The V gene's germline CDR1 is LNHDA and CDR2 SQIVND (reference sequence). CDR3 length: 13 amino acids. Trimming took 9 bases from V and 4 from J, leaving 15 bases between them. The repertoire was sequenced with immunoSEQ multiplex PCR; TCRdb's copy has only in-frame clones and lacks some. Of 60,000 or so clones listed, about 92% are singletons. The sample in question was CD4+ or CD8+ T cells sorted from blood, obtained in a trial of the OX40 agonist ivuxolimab. The V and J genes are TRBV19 and TRBJ1-2, with D uncertain. The receptor's source is an adult with an advanced solid tumor such as melanoma, head and neck, liver or kidney cancer. DNA of the CDR3: TGTGCCAGCGAATTTACGCGGTCCTATGGCTACACCTTC. It yields the protein CASEFTRSYGYTF.